This passage covers 10 T cell receptor beta chains from one sample sequenced in a study of blood T cell repertoires in COVID-19. Sequencing was performed with immunoSEQ multiplex PCR; in TCRdb, only in-frame clones are kept and a portion is missing. The data show 210,000 or so clones, approximately 78% seen once. The sequencing sample was made of peripheral blood. The source of these receptors is a woman older than 75 with acute or convalescent COVID-19.

The rearrangement links TRBV7-2 to TRBJ1-2; TRBD1 is a possible D gene (5 bases). Germline V lookup: CDR1 SGHTA, CDR2 FQGNSA. The CDR3 is made up of 12 amino acids. The germline V and J ends were trimmed by 3 bases and 7 bases, with 9 bases remaining between them. The chain's CDR3 is CASSLGRGGYTF. CDR3 bases: TGTGCCAGCAGCTTGGGGCGGGGTGGCTACACCTTC. Looking up the rest from reference TRBV7-2 and TRBJ1-2 gives the full variable domain: GAGVSQSPSNKVTEKGKDVELRCDPISGHTALYWYRQSLGQGLEFLIYFQGNSAPDKSGLPSDRFSAERTGGSVSTLTIQRTQQEDSAVYLCASSLGRGGYTFGSGTRLTVV.

This chain links TRBV19 with TRBJ1-2; no reliable D call. The CDR3 sequence is 15 residues long. V shed 3 bases and J shed 4 bases, with 15 bases lying between them. Germline CDR1 reads LNHDA; CDR2 reads SQIVND (reference sequence). DNA for the CDR3: TGTGCCAGTAGTATCTTACCGCAGGAGGTCTATGGCTACACCTTC. It translates to CASSILPQEVYGYTF.

V is TRBV9 and J is TRBJ1-2, with D maybe TRBD1 (5 bases). Trimming cost V 4 bases and J 0 bases, with 16 bases left between them. CDR3 length: 16 residues. The germline CDR1 and CDR2 sequences are SGDLS and YYNGEE. CDR3 amino acids: CASSPRRVEPNYGYTF. The CDR3, as DNA: TGTGCCAGCAGCCCTCGCAGGGTGGAACCTAACTATGGCTACACCTTC.

This chain uses TRBV6-5 with TRBJ2-3; TRBD2 might be the D (5 bases). This CDR3 region has 14 residues. Germline V lookup: CDR1 MNHEY, CDR2 SVGAGI. V was clipped by 11 bases and J by 3 bases, with 18 bases between them. DNA for the CDR3: TGTGCCGGTCGAGGAGGACCAGCAACAGATACGCAGTATTTT. Translated: CAGRGGPATDTQYF.

The V and J genes are TRBV4-1 and TRBJ2-7; TRBD2 matches at 7 bases. The ends lost 3 bases at V and 5 bases at J; junction bases unmatched: 13. This CDR3 region has 16 residues. Germline values: CDR1 MGHRA, CDR2 YSYEKL. The CDR3 nucleotides are TGCGCCAGCAGCCAGACGCCGGCGGCGGGAGAGGACGAGCAGTACTTC. Amino acids: CASSQTPAAGEDEQYF.

The rearrangement uses TRBV5-4 and TRBJ1-2; 7 bases line up with TRBD1. The CDR3 sequence is 15 residues long. The junction had 10 bases not matched to a gene; V was cut back by 4 bases and J by 4 bases. Germline assignment: CDR1 SGHNT and CDR2 YYREEE (reference sequence). The CDR3, as DNA: TGTGCCAGCAGCCGCAGTACAGGGGCGGGCTATGGCTACACCTTC. It translates to CASSRSTGAGYGYTF.

CDR3 bases: TGCGCCAGCAGCACACTTAGCGGGGGGAACAATGAGCAGTTCTTC. It encodes CASSTLSGGNNEQFF. The chain has TRBV5-1 and TRBJ2-1; 10 bases map to TRBD2. The CDR3 loop spans 15 amino acids. The germline V gene has CDR1 SGHRS and CDR2 YFSETQ. Trimming at V came to 4 bases and at J to 5 bases, leaving 6 bases not matched to a gene.

This clone was found a few times. J is TRBJ1-1 and V is TRBV5-4, with no clear D. CDR1 and CDR2 from the germline V gene are SGHNT and YYREEE (reference sequence). This CDR3 spans 13 amino acids. The V gene lost 2 bases and the J gene lost 1 base, with 6 bases spanning the gap. The CDR3 DNA is TGTGCCAGCAGCTTTGGGAGGAACACTGAAGCTTTCTTT. It yields the protein CASSFGRNTEAFF.

The chain couples TRBV9 to TRBJ2-1; tentative D call: TRBD1 (5 bases). The germline V gene has CDR1 SGDLS and CDR2 YYNGEE. This CDR3 has 14 amino acids. V was pared by 2 bases and J by 4 bases, with 10 bases between. The CDR3 DNA reads TGTGCCAGCAGCGTTGAGGACATGTACAATGAGCAGTTCTTC. It yields the protein CASSVEDMYNEQFF.

This chain links TRBV23-1 with TRBJ2-7; D might be TRBD2 (7 bases). TRBV23-1 is identified as an open reading frame with a role that is uncertain. The CDR3 contains 18 residues. V was pared by 0 bases and J by 3 bases, with 21 bases between. The CDR3 loop reads CASSQSRGGRTDLYEQYF. CDR3 nucleotides: TGCGCCAGCAGTCAATCTAGGGGGGGCAGGACCGATCTCTACGAGCAGTACTTC.